The entry below describes one T cell receptor beta chain. The junction shows a germline mismatch at one end, possibly a read error. The source of the sample is a study of control samples from healthy donors and cancer patients. The length of the CDR3 is 15 residues. CDR1 KGHSH and CDR2 LQKENI come from the germline V gene. Using immunoSEQ multiplex PCR, the repertoire was profiled, and TCRdb retains in-frame clones only, with some absent. The table records some 110,000 clones, 83% of them present only once. This receptor was identified in a woman between 45 and 60 years old in good health. The chain joins TRBV18 to TRBJ1-5; TRBD1 matches at 7 bases. Sequencing was carried out using blood. CDR3: CASSPRRGGKQPQHF. CDR3 sequence (DNA): TGTGCCAGCTCACCACGAAGAGGGGGCAAACAGCCCCAGCATTTT.